The 22 T cell receptor beta chains presented below share a single source sample, sequenced in a study of blood T cell repertoires in COVID-19. The repertoire was sequenced with immunoSEQ multiplex PCR; TCRdb's copy has only in-frame clones and lacks some. This sample has more than 200,000 clones, with around 86% found just once. Sequenced input: PBMCs or T cells enriched from blood (not recorded which). Receptor source: a woman in her 50s who had recovered from COVID-19.

This chain links TRBV7-8 with TRBJ1-2; 7 nucleotides align to TRBD1. The CDR3 has 13 amino acids. The V segment lost 7 bases and the J segment 6 bases; nucleotides outside the gene matches: 8. Germline V gene sequence: CDR1 SGHVS, CDR2 FQNEAQ. In nucleotides, the CDR3 is TGTGCCAGCAACAACCGGGACAGAGATGGCTACACCTTC. It yields the protein CASNNRDRDGYTF.

The gene calls are TRBV28 and TRBJ1-2; D gene ambiguous. Germline CDR1 is MDHEN and CDR2 is SYDVKM. CDR3 length: 12 amino acids. With 5 bases removed from V and 5 bases from J, the gap between germline ends came to 9 bases. The CDR3 region has the DNA TGTGCCAGCAGTCTCCTAAAGTATGGCTACACCTTC. Residues: CASSLLKYGYTF.

This chain joins TRBV11-2 and TRBJ1-3; no firm D call. The CDR3 contains 15 residues. The germline gives CDR1 SGHAT, CDR2 FQNNGV. V was clipped by 3 bases and J by 2 bases, with 11 bases between them. The CDR3 DNA sequence: TGTGCCAGCAGCTTCCGCGGGCTCGCTGGAAACACCATATATTTT. Encoded protein: CASSFRGLAGNTIYF.

Of note for this clone: With a much larger clone just one base away, this may be a read error. Other DNA sequences in the sample encode the same CDR3. The genes are TRBV15 and TRBJ2-7; 12 bases map to TRBD2. V was pared by 1 base and J by 3 bases, with 1 base of the junction left unmatched. In germline, CDR1 is LNHNV, CDR2 YYDKDF (reference sequence). The CDR3 sequence is 15 residues long. In DNA, the CDR3 is TGTGCCACCAGCAGAGGGACTAGCGGGATCTACGAGCAGTACTTC. It codes for CATSRGTSGIYEQYF.

The chain joins TRBV9 to TRBJ1-5; D unclear. The CDR3 contains 13 residues. CDR1 and CDR2 from the germline V gene are SGDLS and YYNGEE. The CDR3 DNA reads TGTGGGAGCTGGAGAAAAAGCAATCAGCCCCAGCATTTT. This sequence encodes CGSWRKSNQPQHF.

The V and J genes are TRBV5-4 and TRBJ1-2, with 10 bases fitting TRBD1. In germline, CDR1 is SGHNT, CDR2 YYREEE (reference sequence). The CDR3 is 15 amino acids. Trimming at V came to 1 base and at J to 6 bases, leaving 6 bases not matched to a gene. In DNA form, the CDR3 reads TGTGCCAGCAGCTTGCCGACAGGGGGCGCGGATGGCTACACCTTC. Residues: CASSLPTGGADGYTF.

This chain links TRBV9 with TRBJ2-3, with 8 positions matching TRBD2. Germline CDR1 SGDLS, CDR2 YYNGEE. V dropped 6 bases and J dropped 0; count of bases not matched to a gene: 3. The CDR3 contains 14 residues. The chain's CDR3 is CASNSGRSTDTQYF. The CDR3 coding sequence is TGTGCCAGCAACAGCGGGAGAAGCACAGATACGCAGTATTTT.

V and J are TRBV19 and TRBJ2-4, with D possibly being TRBD1 (5 bases). The CDR3 has 12 amino acids. CDR1 and CDR2 (germline): LNHDA, SQIVND (reference sequence). V was clipped by 5 bases and J by 7 bases, with 9 bases between them. The CDR3 loop is CASSVPGNIQYF. The CDR3 nucleotides are TGTGCCAGTAGTGTCCCAGGGAACATTCAGTACTTC.

There are a few counts of this clone. The chain recombines TRBV7-2 with TRBJ1-6; 11 nucleotides line up with TRBD1. CDR3 length: 15 amino acids. From germline, CDR1 is SGHTA and CDR2 FQGNSA. V lost 5 bases, J lost 8 bases, and 5 bases stayed unmatched. The CDR3 coding sequence is TGTGCCAGCAGCCCTGGGACAGGGGGGTATTCACCCCTCCACTTT. Translation: CASSPGTGGYSPLHF.

This chain links TRBV15 with TRBJ1-4; no reliable D call. This CDR3 region has 14 residues. V lost 4 bases, J lost 5 bases, and 11 bases lay in between. Germline CDR1 LNHNV, CDR2 YYDKDF (reference sequence). The CDR3 reads CATSIPRENEKLFF. Here the CDR3 DNA reads TGTGCCACCAGCATACCCCGGGAGAATGAAAAACTGTTTTTT.

The gene calls are TRBV12-3 or TRBV12-4 and TRBJ1-4, with D possibly TRBD1 on 5 matching bases. The germline V and J ends were trimmed by 7 bases and 8 bases, with 14 bases remaining between them. There are 13 residues in the CDR3. Here the CDR3 reads CASTRQGEEKLFF. The CDR3 DNA reads TGTGCCAGCACTCGGCAGGGTGAGGAAAAACTGTTTTTT.

This sequence joins TRBV5-4 and TRBJ2-7, with TRBD2 matching over 10 bases. Germline loops: CDR1 SGHNT, CDR2 YYREEE (reference sequence). With 4 bases clipped from V and 4 bases from J, the junction kept 5 bases outside the gene matches. The CDR3 totals 14 residues. The CDR3 is CASSTAGGPYEQYF. The CDR3 DNA follows: TGTGCCAGCAGCACAGCGGGAGGGCCTTACGAGCAGTACTTC.

The chain uses TRBV7-2 and TRBJ2-7; 8 positions match TRBD2. The CDR3 has 14 amino acids. The J segment lost 5 bases and the V segment lost 5 bases, leaving 8 bases of the junction unmatched. Germline V gene lookup returns CDR1 SGHTA and CDR2 FQGNSA. CDR3 nucleotides: TGTGCCAGCAGCCTGTTTAGCGGGACCGACGAGCAGTACTTC. This sequence encodes CASSLFSGTDEQYF.

The CDR3 loop is CASSRWTGEDGTQYF. CDR3 in DNA: TGCGCCAGCAGCCGGTGGACAGGGGAAGATGGGACCCAGTACTTC. The chain employs TRBV5-1 and TRBJ2-5, with 9 bases aligning to TRBD1. J was trimmed by 7 bases and V by 4 bases; bases with no gene match: 11. CDR1 and CDR2 (germline): SGHRS, YFSETQ. This CDR3 has 15 residues.

The chain employs TRBV5-1 and TRBJ1-3; tentative D call: TRBD1 (5 bases). Germline-derived CDR1 and CDR2 are SGHRS and YFSETQ. The length of the CDR3 is 14 residues. The V and J ends lost 0 bases and 3 bases respectively, with 7 bases between them. In DNA, the CDR3 is TGCGCCAGCAGCTTGGCAGGGATTGGAAACACCATATATTTT. It specifies CASSLAGIGNTIYF.

This chain uses TRBV5-6 with TRBJ2-7, with TRBD2 matching over 7 bases. This CDR3 comprises 16 residues. The V and J ends lost 3 bases and 2 bases, in that order; junction bases with no gene match: 11. Per germline, CDR1 SGHDT and CDR2 YYEEEE. The CDR3 DNA follows: TGTGCCAGCAGCTCGGAAAGGGCGGGAGACCCCTACGAGCAGTACTTC. Its protein is CASSSERAGDPYEQYF.

With respect to this clone: Within the sample, other DNA sequences also encode this same CDR3. The chain couples TRBV2 to TRBJ2-7; 10 bases map to TRBD2. CDR1 is SNHLY, CDR2 FYNNEI, per germline. The V gene end was trimmed by 4 bases and the J gene end by 6 bases; junction bases not matched to a gene: 6. CDR3 length equals 14 residues. The CDR3 coding sequence is TGTGCCAGCAGTGGACTAGCGGGTGCTTCCGAGCAGTACTTC. Translation: CASSGLAGASEQYF.

The V gene is TRBV27, the J gene TRBJ2-1; D not certain. Germline CDR1 is MNHEY and CDR2 is SMNVEV (reference sequence). Trimming took off 4 bases at V and 4 bases at J, with 5 bases between the two ends. The CDR3 runs to 12 residues. CDR3 residues: CASSSTYNEQFF. The CDR3 nucleotides are TGTGCCAGCAGTTCAACATACAATGAGCAGTTCTTC.

The chain has TRBV25-1 and TRBJ2-1; TRBD2 matches 7 bases. CDR3 size: 14 residues. Germline CDR1 MGHDK, CDR2 SYGVNS. After removal of 6 bases from V and 6 bases from J, the junction contained 8 bases not matched to a gene. In DNA form, the CDR3 reads TGTGCCAGCAGAGAAGCGGGACGCCCCAATGAGCAGTTCTTC. Residues: CASREAGRPNEQFF.

Regarding this clone: The DNA is left out, because the CDR3 cannot be placed on it with certainty; the CDR3 is given as TCRdb lists it. The V gene is TRBV7-8, the J gene TRBJ2-1; TRBD2 is the table's D call, not checked against the DNA. Germline lookup yields CDR1 SGHVS and CDR2 FQNEAQ. The CDR3 sequence runs 16 residues, both termini included. The CDR3 sequence: CASSLFLSGRDNEQFF.

In regard to this clone: At one of its ends the junction is not consistent with the germline gene, which may arise from a read error. The V and J genes are TRBV10-3 and TRBJ2-6, with TRBD1 matching 8 bases. The CDR3 length is 15 residues. The germline V gene encodes CDR1 ENHRY and CDR2 SYGVKD. The CDR3 DNA reads TGTGCCCTCAGGACAGGGAACTCTGGGGCCAACGTCCTGACTTTC. It is translated as CALRTGNSGANVLTF.

The V and J genes are TRBV27 and TRBJ1-2; TRBD1 might be the D (6 bases). Trimming pared 2 bases from V and 5 bases from J, leaving 24 bases between. Germline lookup yields CDR1 MNHEY and CDR2 SMNVEV (reference sequence). CDR3 length equals 18 residues. The CDR3 here is CASSLGGVQGPTHYGYTF. Written as DNA, the CDR3 is TGTGCCAGCAGTTTAGGGGGGGTACAGGGCCCCACTCATTATGGCTACACCTTC.